A single sample is the source of the 18 T cell receptor beta chains below, sequenced in a study of cytomegalovirus exposure and HLA in healthy donors. 60 Vbeta and 13 Jbeta primers were used in PCR. Profiling relied on immunoSEQ multiplex PCR, and the TCRdb table lists in-frame clones only, not all of them. The sample holds about 160,000 clones; about 80% are singletons and the top ten take 3.7%. The sequencing input was PBMCs. The source is a man younger than 40 in good health and CMV-seropositive.

This clone was recorded a few times. The J gene is TRBJ2-7, the V gene TRBV6-6; 7 bases align to TRBD1. CDR1 is MNHNY, CDR2 SVGAGI, per germline (reference sequence). The CDR3 spans 15 residues. Trimming cost V 2 bases and J 2 bases; bases outside gene matches: 6. The CDR3, as DNA: TGTGCCAGCAGTTACGCTACCGGGACAGCCTACGAGCAGTACTTC. Translation: CASSYATGTAYEQYF.

The chain has TRBV27 and TRBJ2-3; D is perhaps TRBD2 (5 bases). This CDR3 region has 16 residues. V was trimmed by 5 bases and J by 5 bases, leaving 20 bases between them. Germline loops: CDR1 MNHEY, CDR2 SMNVEV (reference sequence). The CDR3 protein is CASSPWGVGTKDTQYF. The CDR3 coding sequence is TGTGCCAGCAGTCCCTGGGGAGTGGGCACGAAAGATACGCAGTATTTT.

This chain uses TRBV29-1 with TRBJ2-1, with TRBD1 matching over 8 bases. J lost 0 bases, V lost 3 bases, and 4 bases had no gene match. CDR1 and CDR2 (germline): SQVTM, ANQGSEA. The CDR3 is 15 residues long. CDR3 coding DNA: TGCAGCGTTGATCAGACAGGGGACTCCTACAATGAGCAGTTCTTC. As protein: CSVDQTGDSYNEQFF.

V usage is TRBV6-1 and J usage is TRBJ2-3; 12 bases agree with TRBD2. The trim removed 4 bases at V and 1 base at J, leaving 6 bases unmatched. The CDR3 is 17 amino acids. Germline V CDR1 and CDR2: MNHNS, SASEGT. The CDR3 spells CASSGTLAGGRTDTQYF. For the CDR3, the DNA is TGTGCCAGCAGTGGGACACTAGCGGGGGGCCGCACAGATACGCAGTATTTT.

The chain uses TRBV9 and TRBJ1-3, with TRBD1 as a possible D gene (6 bases). V lost 5 bases and J lost 0, with 12 bases in between. The CDR3 consists of 15 residues. CDR1 and CDR2 from the germline V gene are SGDLS and YYNGEE. The CDR3 DNA reads TGTGCCAGCAGTGGAGGACAGAGCTCTGGAAACACCATATATTTT. This codes for CASSGGQSSGNTIYF. Filled out from reference TRBV9 and TRBJ1-3, the complete variable domain reads DSGVTQTPKHLITATGQRVTLRCSPRSGDLSVYWYQQSLDQGLQFLIQYYNGEERAKGNILERFSAQQFPDLHSELNLSSLELGDSALYFCASSGGQSSGNTIYFGEGSWLTVV.

The chain recombines TRBV6-5 with TRBJ1-5, with TRBD1 identical over 7 bases. The CDR3 totals 15 residues. Germline trimming cut 2 bases from V and 2 bases from J; bases unmatched to any gene: 3. Germline V gene lookup returns CDR1 MNHEY and CDR2 SVGAGI. CDR3 amino acids: CASSYGGGGNQPQHF. In nucleotides, the CDR3 is TGTGCCAGCAGTTACGGAGGGGGCGGCAATCAGCCCCAGCATTTT.

The V and J genes are TRBV2 and TRBJ2-5; TRBD1 matches at 10 bases. The germline V gene encodes CDR1 SNHLY and CDR2 FYNNEI. CDR3 length: 15 amino acids. V trimming: 3 bases; J trimming: 3 bases; junction bases outside the gene matches: 4. The CDR3 reads CASSDLDRGEETQYF. The CDR3 coding sequence is TGTGCCAGCAGTGACTTGGACAGGGGGGAAGAGACCCAGTACTTC. Complete variable domain (other parts from reference TRBV2 and TRBJ2-5): EPEVTQTPSHQVTQMGQEVILRCVPISNHLYFYWYRQILGQKVEFLVSFYNNEISEKSEIFDDQFSVERPDGSNFTLKIRSTKLEDSAMYFCASSDLDRGEETQYFGPGTRLLVL.

The chain uses TRBV5-4 and TRBJ2-3; D ambiguous. The CDR3 is made up of 16 amino acids. Germline CDR1 and CDR2: SGHNT and YYREEE (reference sequence). The V end lost 0 bases, the J end lost 0 bases, and 11 bases lay between the germline ends. CDR3 coding DNA: TGTGCCAGCAGCTTGGCAGCGAGAACTAGCACAGATACGCAGTATTTT. This gives the protein CASSLAARTSTDTQYF.

This clone showed up just once. V usage is TRBV28 and J usage is TRBJ1-5; D is ambiguous. V lost 7 bases and J 3 bases, leaving 16 bases between the germline ends. Germline V gene lookup returns CDR1 MDHEN and CDR2 SYDVKM. The CDR3 consists of 15 residues. CDR3 region: CASIKGYRSNQPQHF. Here the CDR3 DNA reads TGTGCCAGCATCAAAGGTTACAGATCCAATCAGCCCCAGCATTTT.

This chain links TRBV1 with TRBJ2-2; the table's D call, TRBD2, has no DNA check behind it. TRBV1 is marked as a pseudogene. This CDR3 is built from 15 residues. The CDR3 sequence is CTRLTSGDYTGELFF. The CDR3 coding sequence is TGCACCAGACTGACTAGCGGGGACTACACCGGGGAGCTGTTTTTT.

The genes are TRBV29-1 and TRBJ2-7, with D perhaps matching TRBD1 (5 bases). Germline CDR1 SQVTM, CDR2 ANQGSEA. This CDR3 has 11 amino acids. The V end lost 2 bases, the J end lost 6 bases, and 8 bases lay between the germline ends. This chain's CDR3 is CSVEQGAEQYF. CDR3 DNA sequence: TGCAGCGTTGAACAGGGCGCCGAGCAGTACTTC.

This chain joins TRBV9 and TRBJ2-7; D remains unclear. V was cut by 0 bases and J by 3 bases, with 10 bases left in between. The CDR3 runs to 14 residues. Germline V lookup: CDR1 SGDLS, CDR2 YYNGEE. The CDR3 DNA reads as TGTGCCAGCAGCGTAGGGGCAGATTACTACGAGCAGTACTTC. It translates to CASSVGADYYEQYF.

The chain couples TRBV13 to TRBJ2-2, with 8 bases identical to TRBD2. The CDR3 has 16 residues. J was trimmed by 1 base and V by 5 bases; bases with no gene match: 6. The V gene's germline CDR1 is PRHDT and CDR2 FYEKMQ (reference sequence). The DNA for the CDR3 is TGTGCCAGCAGCGGCGGTAGCGGGGAGAACACCGGGGAGCTGTTTTTT. Translating it yields CASSGGSGENTGELFF.

This chain uses TRBV5-8 with TRBJ2-2; D is perhaps TRBD2 (5 bases). V was clipped by 1 base and J by 5 bases, with 6 bases between them. This CDR3 is built from 13 residues. Per germline, CDR1 SGHTS and CDR2 YDEGEE. Written as DNA, the CDR3 is TGTGCCAGCAGCTTGAGGGAGACCGGGGAGCTGTTTTTT. This encodes CASSLRETGELFF. The variable domain in full, completed from reference TRBV5-8 and TRBJ2-2, reads EAGVTQSPTHLIKTRGQQATLRCSPISGHTSVYWYQQALGLGLQFLLWYDEGEERNRGNFPPRFSGRQFPNYSSELNVNALELEDSALYLCASSLRETGELFFGEGSRLTVL.

The chain carries TRBV5-1 and TRBJ2-6, with 7 bases aligning to TRBD1. This CDR3 spans 21 amino acids. Germline-derived CDR1 and CDR2 are SGHRS and YFSETQ. V shed 2 bases, J shed 1 base, and the junction held 18 bases outside the gene matches. The CDR3 protein is CASSFTRNRGLDLSGANVLTF. CDR3 coding DNA: TGCGCCAGCAGCTTTACACGAAACAGGGGATTAGACCTATCTGGGGCCAACGTCCTGACTTTC.

This chain joins TRBV19 and TRBJ1-3; D may be TRBD1 (5 bases). Trimming took 5 bases from V and 1 from J, leaving 24 bases between them. The CDR3 contains 19 residues. Per the germline V gene, CDR1 is LNHDA and CDR2 is SQIVND (reference sequence). CDR3 in amino acids: CASSHLLGRDVLSGNTIYF. The CDR3 nucleotides read TGTGCCAGTAGTCACCTACTTGGGCGGGACGTACTATCTGGAAACACCATATATTTT.

V gene TRBV5-1 combines with J gene TRBJ2-5; 16 bases map to TRBD2. V lost 4 bases, J lost 0 bases, and 3 bases stayed unmatched. Germline V gene data show CDR1 as SGHRS and CDR2 as YFSETQ. CDR3 length: 17 residues. This CDR3 reads CASSPGLAGGYQETQYF. Here the CDR3 DNA reads TGCGCCAGCAGCCCGGGACTAGCGGGGGGGTACCAAGAGACCCAGTACTTC.

This chain links TRBV27 with TRBJ2-7, with 11 bases aligning to TRBD1. V lost 6 bases to trimming and J lost 3 bases; unmatched junction nucleotides: 13. The CDR3 is 17 amino acids. Germline V gene data show CDR1 as MNHEY and CDR2 as SMNVEV (reference sequence). The CDR3 loop reads CASSLFSPGQGDYEQYF. Here the CDR3 DNA reads TGTGCCAGCAGCCTATTCTCACCGGGACAGGGGGACTACGAGCAGTACTTC.